Listed here are 22 T cell receptor beta chains from one sample, sequenced in a study of cytomegalovirus exposure and HLA in healthy donors. Primers included in the PCR were 60 Vbeta and 13 Jbeta primers. Here immunoSEQ multiplex PCR was the method, and the copy in TCRdb shows in-frame clones only, minus some. The table lists approximately 100,000 clones, 78% of them singletons. The sequencing sample was made of PBMCs. The origin of the receptors is a woman in her thirties or forties in good health and CMV-seropositive.

The chain has TRBV28 and TRBJ1-4; D might be TRBD1 (5 bases). Germline lookup yields CDR1 MDHEN and CDR2 SYDVKM. The ends were cut back, 8 bases at V and 4 bases at J, with 14 bases in the middle. The CDR3 length is 14 residues. CDR3 region: CASGPQAINEKLFF. CDR3 bases: TGTGCCAGCGGCCCACAGGCGATTAATGAAAAACTGTTTTTT.

V is TRBV28 and J is TRBJ2-2; perhaps TRBD2 as D (6 bases). CDR3 length equals 14 residues. Germline-derived CDR1 and CDR2 are MDHEN and SYDVKM. In DNA form, the CDR3 reads TGTGGGACTGGCGGGGAGGTCCACACCGGGGAGCTGTTTTTT. This translates into CGTGGEVHTGELFF.

V and J are TRBV28 and TRBJ2-7; D perhaps matches TRBD2 (5 bases). Germline-derived CDR1 and CDR2 are MDHEN and SYDVKM. The length of the CDR3 is 15 residues. V lost 7 bases and J lost 7, with 23 bases in between. For the CDR3, the DNA is TGTGCCAGCATCCCCGGAGGTATTTCGAGTTGGGAGCAGTACTTC. It encodes CASIPGGISSWEQYF. The complete variable domain, with remaining parts taken from reference TRBV28 and TRBJ2-7, reads DVKVTQSSRYLVKRTGEKVFLECVQDMDHENMFWYRQDPGLGLRLIYFSYDVKMKEKGDIPEGYSVSREKKERFSLILESASTNQTSMYLCASIPGGISSWEQYFGPGTRLTVT.

The chain uses TRBV12-5 and TRBJ2-7; 9 bases agree with TRBD1. The CDR3 totals 13 residues. The germline gives CDR1 LGHNT, CDR2 FRNRAP. After removal of 7 bases from V and 3 bases from J, the junction contained 4 bases not matched to a gene. DNA of the CDR3: TGTGCTAGTGCCCCGGGACAGGGCTACGAGCAGTACTTC. It codes for CASAPGQGYEQYF. Based on the CDR3 plus reference TRBV12-5 and TRBJ2-7, the full variable domain is DARVTQTPRHKVTEMGQEVTMRCQPILGHNTVFWYRQTMMQGLELLAYFRNRAPLDDSGMPKDRFSAEMPDATLATLKIQPSEPRDSAVYFCASAPGQGYEQYFGPGTRLTVT.

This clone has more than one count but fewer than ten. V gene TRBV6-1 combines with J gene TRBJ2-4; 7 nucleotides align to TRBD2. This CDR3 region has 15 residues. J lost 3 bases, V lost 1 base, and 3 bases had no gene match. Germline V lookup: CDR1 MNHNS, CDR2 SASEGT. The CDR3 nucleotides are TGTGCCAGCAGTGAAGAGACGGGGGGCAAAAACATTCAGTACTTC. It codes for CASSEETGGKNIQYF.

The gene calls are TRBV2 and TRBJ2-3, with D possibly being TRBD1 (6 bases). Germline CDR1 is SNHLY and CDR2 is FYNNEI. V gave up 3 bases and J gave up 5 bases, with 15 bases separating them. This CDR3 spans 15 amino acids. CDR3 protein: CASSESTGFGDTQYF. CDR3 sequence (DNA): TGTGCCAGCAGTGAGAGTACAGGGTTTGGAGATACGCAGTATTTT. Filled out from reference TRBV2 and TRBJ2-3, the complete variable domain reads EPEVTQTPSHQVTQMGQEVILRCVPISNHLYFYWYRQILGQKVEFLVSFYNNEISEKSEIFDDQFSVERPDGSNFTLKIRSTKLEDSAMYFCASSESTGFGDTQYFGPGTRLTVL.

This chain links TRBV9 with TRBJ2-2; D not resolved. Trimming removed 4 bases from V and 6 bases from J, with 7 bases in between. The germline V gene has CDR1 SGDLS and CDR2 YYNGEE. The CDR3 has 12 residues. CDR3 bases: TGTGCCAGCAGCCACTCCGCCGGGGAGCTGTTTTTT. Translating it yields CASSHSAGELFF.

J is TRBJ1-2 and V is TRBV29-1; D uncertain. Trimming removed 4 bases at V and 3 bases at J, with 12 bases between. Per the germline V gene, CDR1 is SQVTM and CDR2 is ANQGSEA. This CDR3 has 13 residues. As DNA, the CDR3 is TGCAGCGTTGTATCCCCGGGGTACTATGGCTACACCTTC. Its translation: CSVVSPGYYGYTF.

This clone showed up just a few times. V gene TRBV12-5 combines with J gene TRBJ2-1; D gene uncertain. Germline assignment: CDR1 LGHNT and CDR2 FRNRAP. The V gene lost 4 bases and the J gene lost 10 bases, with 11 bases spanning the gap. There are 12 residues in the CDR3. This CDR3 is CASGYRLGEQFF. DNA for the CDR3: TGTGCTAGTGGTTATCGACTTGGCGAGCAGTTCTTC. Full variable domain (remainder filled in from reference TRBV12-5 and TRBJ2-1): DARVTQTPRHKVTEMGQEVTMRCQPILGHNTVFWYRQTMMQGLELLAYFRNRAPLDDSGMPKDRFSAEMPDATLATLKIQPSEPRDSAVYFCASGYRLGEQFFGPGTRLTVL.

This chain joins TRBV4-1 and TRBJ1-1; 9 bases agree with TRBD1. This CDR3 comprises 15 residues. Trimming at V came to 5 bases and at J to 2 bases, leaving 6 bases not matched to a gene. In germline, CDR1 is MGHRA, CDR2 YSYEKL. The CDR3 bases are TGCGCCAGCAGCTTGGGACAGGGAGGAAACACTGAAGCTTTCTTT. Translating gives CASSLGQGGNTEAFF.

The genes are TRBV11-2 and TRBJ1-1; D is perhaps TRBD1 (6 bases). This CDR3 region has 13 residues. The V gene lost 5 bases and the J gene lost 4 bases, with 11 bases spanning the gap. Germline CDR1 SGHAT, CDR2 FQNNGV. The CDR3 protein is CASSQQGSTEAFF. CDR3 coding DNA: TGTGCCAGCAGCCAACAGGGCAGCACTGAAGCTTTCTTT.

The CDR3 coding sequence is TGCGCCAGCAGCCCGACATCCTCGGGGTTTGAAAAACTGTTTTTT. It yields the protein CASSPTSSGFEKLFF. V gene TRBV4-1 combines with J gene TRBJ1-4; D gene unclear. This CDR3 spans 15 amino acids. CDR1 MGHRA and CDR2 YSYEKL come from the germline V gene. V lost 4 bases and J 7 bases, leaving 16 bases between the germline ends.

The chain recombines TRBV7-8 with TRBJ2-1; the D gene is possibly TRBD2 (5 bases). This CDR3 is built from 13 residues. V lost 0 bases and J lost 12, with 12 bases in between. In germline, CDR1 is SGHVS, CDR2 FQNEAQ. CDR3 protein: CASSLAEGFGQFF. Here the CDR3 DNA reads TGTGCCAGCAGCTTAGCCGAGGGCTTCGGGCAGTTCTTC.

This clone was counted between two and nine times. This rearrangement joins TRBV7-2 to TRBJ2-5, with TRBD1 matching 10 bases. CDR1 SGHTA and CDR2 FQGNSA come from the germline V gene. This CDR3 is 16 amino acids long. The V segment lost 5 bases and the J segment 2 bases; nucleotides outside the gene matches: 8. The CDR3 loop reads CASSLGTGARQETQYF. The CDR3 bases are TGTGCCAGCAGCCTCGGGACAGGGGCCCGTCAAGAGACCCAGTACTTC.

This CDR3 reads CASSGLRAGQFSYNEQFF. CDR3 in DNA: TGTGCCAGCAGCGGCCTGAGGGCGGGACAGTTCTCCTACAATGAGCAGTTCTTC. The chain joins TRBV7-2 to TRBJ2-1; TRBD1 might be the D (7 bases). V was pared by 5 bases and J by 0 bases, with 20 bases between. Germline V gives CDR1 SGHTA, CDR2 FQGNSA. The CDR3 is 18 amino acids.

This chain connects TRBV6-5 to TRBJ2-2; D is ambiguous. There are 14 residues in the CDR3. Trimming took off 2 bases at V and 6 bases at J, with 10 bases between the two ends. Germline V gives CDR1 MNHEY, CDR2 SVGAGI. CDR3 amino acids: CASSYDWWSGELFF. Written as DNA, the CDR3 is TGTGCCAGCAGTTACGACTGGTGGTCCGGGGAGCTGTTTTTT.

CDR3 sequence reads: CATTSVEENEQYF. In DNA, the CDR3 is TGTGCCACTACTAGCGTTGAGGAGAACGAGCAGTACTTC. The gene calls are TRBV2 and TRBJ2-7; TRBD2 agrees at 7 bases. J gave up 5 bases and V 10 bases, and 11 bases lay outside the gene matches. Germline-derived CDR1 and CDR2 are SNHLY and FYNNEI. The CDR3 spans 13 residues. Supplemented by reference TRBV2 and TRBJ2-7, the full variable domain reads EPEVTQTPSHQVTQMGQEVILRCVPISNHLYFYWYRQILGQKVEFLVSFYNNEISEKSEIFDDQFSVERPDGSNFTLKIRSTKLEDSAMYFCATTSVEENEQYFGPGTRLTVT.

V is TRBV4-1 and J is TRBJ1-5; possible D gene TRBD1, 5 bases. Germline V gene lookup returns CDR1 MGHRA and CDR2 YSYEKL. CDR3 length: 16 amino acids. Trimming shortened V by 0 bases and J by 4 bases, and 13 bases separated the two germline ends. CDR3 bases: TGCGCCAGCAGCCAAGAAAACCCTAGACAGAATCAGCCCCAGCATTTT. Residues: CASSQENPRQNQPQHF.

The gene calls are TRBV28 and TRBJ1-1; 7 bases match TRBD1. After removal of 2 bases from V and 7 bases from J, the junction contained 7 bases not matched to a gene. Germline values: CDR1 MDHEN, CDR2 SYDVKM. There are 14 residues in the CDR3. The CDR3 spells CASSLIPGQVEAFF. The CDR3 DNA reads as TGTGCCAGCAGTTTAATCCCTGGACAGGTTGAAGCTTTCTTT.

V usage is TRBV7-8 and J usage is TRBJ2-3; 7 bases are a match to TRBD1. Per germline, CDR1 SGHVS and CDR2 FQNEAQ. The CDR3 loop spans 15 amino acids. J was trimmed by 1 base and V by 5 bases; bases with no gene match: 6. CDR3 DNA sequence: TGTGCCAGCAGCCAGGGGGTCATGCGCACAGATACGCAGTATTTT. This codes for CASSQGVMRTDTQYF.

This clone was counted only a few times. The J gene is TRBJ2-2, the V gene TRBV5-1; 10 bases agree with TRBD1. V lost 1 base to trimming and J lost 5 bases; unmatched junction nucleotides: 8. Per germline, CDR1 SGHRS and CDR2 YFSETQ. This CDR3 comprises 17 residues. The CDR3 DNA is TGCGCCAGCAGCTTGCAACCGACAGGGGGCTTGACCGGGGAGCTGTTTTTT. Residues: CASSLQPTGGLTGELFF.

V and J are TRBV5-6 and TRBJ2-6; D is unresolved. Germline CDR1 SGHDT, CDR2 YYEEEE. CDR3 length equals 15 residues. Trimming pared 1 base from V and 4 bases from J, leaving 9 bases between. The DNA for the CDR3 is TGTGCCAGCAGCTTGCACAGTGCCGGGGCCAACGTCCTGACTTTC. This codes for CASSLHSAGANVLTF.